This TCR beta chain was sequenced during a study of T cells in localized non-small cell lung cancer. Study-level results: It remains possible that heterogeneity exists, since only one tumor region was sequenced. In adjacent lung, a median around 50 of the top 100 tumor clones were found. Greater T cell density in blood accompanied longer overall survival.

This clone appeared a single time. Its antigen is as yet unknown. From germline, CDR1 is MDHEN and CDR2 SYDVKM. V lost 5 bases to trimming and J lost 4 bases, with 21 bases between them. The CDR3 consists of 16 residues. Clones were read by immunoSEQ multiplex PCR, and TCRdb kept only the in-frame ones, dropping some. The repertoire consists of around 80,000 clones, with around three quarters occurring once and the leading ten covering 15% to 20%. The chain is built from TRBV28 and TRBJ2-7, with TRBD2 as a possible D gene (7 bases). This material consisted of PBMCs, taken before any cancer treatment. The clonotype comes from a man aged 40 to 70 with stage II squamous cell lung carcinoma. CDR3 loop: CASSPAGALTSYEQYF. CDR3 bases: TGTGCCAGCAGTCCTGCGGGGGCCTTAACGAGTTACGAGCAGTACTTC.